This TCR beta chain was captured in a study of a mutant IDH1 vaccine in newly diagnosed glioma. Specified time point: week 5, during vaccination. Doses consisted of 300 ug of mutant IDH1 20-mer peptide each, paired with topical imiquimod. Trimming cost V 3 bases and J 4 bases, with 19 bases left between them. The CDR3 runs to 17 residues. Germline V gene data show CDR1 as LNHDA and CDR2 as SQIVND (reference sequence). The method was immunoSEQ multiplex PCR; TCRdb's version includes in-frame clones alone and lacks a portion of them. Counted here are 53,000 or so clones, 78% occurring once; the ten biggest clones make up roughly 4.8%. As regards this clone: Antigen: not known.

This receptor was identified in a man aged 50 to 59 with glioma. The source was PBMCs, collected from a glioma patient whose treatment included an IDH1 peptide vaccine. V usage is TRBV19 and J usage is TRBJ1-5; a possible D gene is TRBD1 (5 bases). This chain's CDR3 is CASSIDTRGPRNQPQHF. DNA for the CDR3: TGTGCCAGTAGTATCGACACACGGGGCCCTAGAAATCAGCCCCAGCATTTT.